The source of this TCR beta chain is a study of cytomegalovirus exposure and HLA in healthy donors. Study details: Later analysis reported that the approximately 130 validation repertoires shared the platform of the 600 to 750 first-cohort repertoires. The study, taken as a whole, reports: Reported results showed that the classifier diagnosed cytomegalovirus status with high specificity and sensitivity. Specificity of three CMV-associated chains for CMV antigens was verified in vitro. The tendency of first-cohort TCR clusters to co-occur in the 120 or so validation repertoires emerged from a later analysis.

Clones were sequenced by immunoSEQ multiplex PCR, and TCRdb holds only the in-frame ones, with some missing. The table includes about 180,000 clones, 85% detected once. This CDR3 comprises 15 residues. Trimming removed 6 bases from V and 4 bases from J; junction bases left unmatched: 7. The germline V gene has CDR1 MDHEN and CDR2 SYDVKM. In the case of this clone: The antigen remains undetermined.

The TCR was taken from a man younger than 30 in good health and CMV-seropositive. The chain recombines TRBV28 with TRBJ1-4; 8 nucleotides agree with TRBD1. The source material was PBMCs. CDR3 region: CASRTDRALNEKLFF. In nucleotides, the CDR3 is TGTGCCAGCAGGACGGACAGGGCCCTTAATGAAAAACTGTTTTTT.